This T cell receptor beta chain was recovered during a study of T-cell reconstitution after alpha-beta-depleted transplantation in children. Points from the study as a whole: Elevated TCRbeta diversity at day 60 was traced, in some patients, to surviving recipient T cells and thymic progenitors. A year had passed since transplant, and T-cell counts and diversity by then came mostly from newly produced T cells. Several hundred graft clones that had expanded were reportedly the source of alpha-beta T cells about two months after transplant.

Note on this clonotype: The antigen is undetermined.

Unique molecular identifiers were incorporated when the TCRbeta library was constructed. TCRdb redid the calling of the PCR reads with MiXCR, one entry per CDR3 protein. The data contain about 980,000 distinct CDR3 sequences, around 30% of them singletons. With 2 bases removed from V and 2 bases from J, the gap between germline ends came to 11 bases. Germline V lookup: CDR1 SGHRS, CDR2 YFSETQ. The CDR3 spans 14 residues. The material sequenced was PBMCs, mostly from graft donor cells, taken 360 days after TCRalphabeta/CD19-depleted stem cell transplant. The chain combines TRBV5-1 with TRBJ2-7; D might be TRBD1 or TRBD2, each matching 5 bases. This receptor was taken from a boy in the first two years of life who had a stem cell transplant for SCID, so the T cells may come from the graft donor. CDR3 DNA sequence: TGCGCCAGCAGCTTCTCCGGGACCCCCTACGAGCAGTACTTC. Translating gives CASSFSGTPYEQYF.